The 23 T cell receptor beta chains below all came from one sample that was sequenced in a study of blood T cell repertoires in COVID-19. The data were produced by immunoSEQ multiplex PCR, yet TCRdb's version contains in-frame clones alone and is incomplete. The sample records around 140,000 clones, about 90% being singletons. The sample taken for sequencing was peripheral blood. The receptors originated from an elderly man with acute or convalescent COVID-19.

The V call is TRBV27, the J call TRBJ2-7; 7 nucleotides agree with TRBD2. Germline values: CDR1 MNHEY, CDR2 SMNVEV (reference sequence). CDR3 length: 15 amino acids. Trimming removed 8 bases from V and 3 bases from J; junction bases left unmatched: 13. Here the CDR3 DNA reads TGTGCCAGCGGCCTCCCGGGGGGACCAGTCTACGAGCAGTACTTC. Its translation is CASGLPGGPVYEQYF.

V usage is TRBV5-6 and J usage is TRBJ1-3, with TRBD1 matching 9 bases. This CDR3 is built from 16 residues. In germline, CDR1 is SGHDT, CDR2 YYEEEE. V trimming: 2 bases; J trimming: 2 bases; junction bases outside the gene matches: 5. CDR3 residues: CASSLRTGATGNTIYF. CDR3 DNA: TGTGCCAGCAGCTTACGGACAGGGGCCACTGGAAACACCATATATTTT.

The CDR3 loop reads CASTSSGANVLTF. The DNA of the CDR3 is TGTGCCAGCACTAGCTCTGGGGCCAACGTCCTGACTTTC. The V and J genes are TRBV2 and TRBJ2-6; D unresolved. This CDR3 contains 13 residues. V shed 7 bases and J shed 0 bases, with 4 bases lying between them. Germline V gene sequence: CDR1 SNHLY, CDR2 FYNNEI.

The chain is built from TRBV5-1 and TRBJ2-7; D is uncertain. The CDR3 consists of 14 residues. Germline CDR1 and CDR2: SGHRS and YFSETQ. Trimming stripped 0 bases from V and 6 bases from J, with 13 bases between. For the CDR3, the DNA is TGCGCCAGCAGCTTGGTTTCAGGTAACTCCGAGCAGTACTTC. The encoded protein is CASSLVSGNSEQYF.

The J gene is TRBJ1-4, the V gene TRBV28, with a tentative D call TRBD1 (5 bases). The CDR3 covers 13 residues. Trimming took 10 bases from V and 8 from J, leaving 17 bases between them. CDR1 and CDR2 (germline): MDHEN, SYDVKM. CDR3 in DNA: TGTGCCACCCGTCCGCCGGGGGGGGAAAAACTGTTTTTT. This codes for CATRPPGGEKLFF.

The CDR3 DNA is TGTGCCACCAGTGATTGGGCCCTAGGGGCCGCAGATACGCAGTATTTT. This gives the protein CATSDWALGAADTQYF. J is TRBJ2-3 and V is TRBV24-1; D is possibly TRBD1 (5 bases). The germline V and J ends were trimmed by 2 bases and 4 bases, with 15 bases remaining between them. The CDR3 spans 16 residues. Germline CDR1 reads KGHDR; CDR2 reads SFDVKD.

The chain combines TRBV5-5 with TRBJ1-2, with 7 nucleotides matching TRBD1. The V segment lost 3 bases and the J segment 6 bases; nucleotides outside the gene matches: 2. Germline V gene sequence: CDR1 SGHKS, CDR2 YYEKEE (reference sequence). The CDR3 sequence is 12 residues long. The CDR3 nucleotides read TGTGCCAGCAGCTCACAGGGGAATGGCTACACCTTC. Translating gives CASSSQGNGYTF.

The chain has TRBV7-2 and TRBJ1-6; TRBD1 might be the D (6 bases). Germline V gives CDR1 SGHTA, CDR2 FQGNSA. Trimming took 4 bases from V and 5 from J, leaving 9 bases between them. This CDR3 region has 14 residues. CDR3 in amino acids: CASSSQGNNSPLHF. For the CDR3, the DNA is TGTGCCAGCAGCTCCCAGGGGAATAATTCACCCCTCCACTTT.

The table lists this clone with a few counts. This sequence joins TRBV5-1 and TRBJ2-7; maybe TRBD2 (5 bases). V lost 4 bases and J lost 4, with 12 bases in between. Germline CDR1 SGHRS, CDR2 YFSETQ. This CDR3 spans 13 amino acids. In DNA form, the CDR3 reads TGCGCCAGCAGCCTGCTAGCATCGTACGAGCAGTACTTC. This sequence encodes CASSLLASYEQYF. Based on the CDR3 plus reference TRBV5-1 and TRBJ2-7, the full variable domain is KAGVTQTPRYLIKTRGQQVTLSCSPISGHRSVSWYQQTPGQGLQFLFEYFSETQRNKGNFPGRFSGRQFSNSRSEMNVSTLELGDSALYLCASSLLASYEQYFGPGTRLTVT.

For the CDR3, the DNA is TGCGCCAGCAGCCAAGCCGGCCTTCGACAGGGGGGAAACACCATATATTTT. Residues: CASSQAGLRQGGNTIYF. The rearrangement joins TRBV4-1 to TRBJ1-3; TRBD1 aligns across 8 bases. The ends lost 1 base at V and 4 bases at J; junction bases unmatched: 9. Germline loops: CDR1 MGHRA, CDR2 YSYEKL. There are 17 residues in the CDR3.

The table lists this clone with a count of one. The genes are TRBV5-1 and TRBJ2-3; possibly TRBD2 for D (6 bases). Trimming took 3 bases from V and 1 from J, leaving 18 bases between them. Germline values: CDR1 SGHRS, CDR2 YFSETQ. This CDR3 region has 17 residues. The CDR3 loop is CASSSGGVAVGTDTQYF. The CDR3 DNA sequence: TGCGCCAGCAGCTCTGGAGGGGTGGCGGTTGGCACAGATACGCAGTATTTT.

The J gene is TRBJ1-1, the V gene TRBV18; 11 positions match TRBD1. J was trimmed by 4 bases and V by 0 bases; bases with no gene match: 1. This CDR3 is 15 amino acids long. Per germline, CDR1 KGHSH and CDR2 LQKENI. The CDR3 spells CASSPPGTGGTEAFF. For the CDR3, the DNA is TGTGCCAGCTCACCACCCGGGACAGGGGGCACTGAAGCTTTCTTT.

This sequence joins TRBV5-1 and TRBJ2-4, with D possibly TRBD2 on 5 matching bases. V lost 4 bases and J 8 bases, leaving 13 bases between the germline ends. Germline V CDR1 and CDR2: SGHRS, YFSETQ. CDR3 length: 13 residues. The CDR3 protein is CASSIGSRDIQYF. CDR3 nucleotides: TGCGCCAGCAGCATAGGGTCGAGGGACATTCAGTACTTC.

This clone was seen only a few times. The CDR3 bases are TGTGCCAGCTCGTCGACAGGGTATTCGGGAAACACCATATATTTT. Its translation: CASSSTGYSGNTIYF. This rearrangement joins TRBV6-5 to TRBJ1-3; the match to TRBD1 covers 7 bases. The junction had 11 bases not matched to a gene; V was cut back by 8 bases and J by 4 bases. The CDR3 has 15 amino acids. In germline, CDR1 is MNHEY, CDR2 SVGAGI.

The gene calls are TRBV28 and TRBJ1-5; TRBD1 matches 9 bases. This CDR3 is 15 amino acids long. V was pared by 10 bases and J by 4 bases, with 11 bases of the junction left unmatched. Germline CDR1 reads MDHEN; CDR2 reads SYDVKM. DNA for the CDR3: TGTGCCACTACCAAGCTGACAGGGGGTAATCAGCCCCAGCATTTT. Its translation: CATTKLTGGNQPQHF.

The chain is built from TRBV28 and TRBJ2-5, with a weak D call TRBD1 (7 bases). Germline CDR1 and CDR2: MDHEN and SYDVKM. V was cut by 5 bases and J by 4 bases, with 20 bases left in between. This CDR3 is 16 amino acids long. This CDR3 reads CASSPPLGGGGETQYF. CDR3 nucleotide sequence: TGTGCCAGCAGTCCGCCTTTAGGAGGGGGCGGAGAGACCCAGTACTTC.

This clone was recorded only once. The chain recombines TRBV19 with TRBJ1-2; D is unresolved. Germline CDR1 reads LNHDA; CDR2 reads SQIVND (reference sequence). Trimming pared 5 bases from V and 3 bases from J, leaving 13 bases between. The CDR3 sequence is 14 residues long. This CDR3 reads CASSPQAPHYGYTF. For the CDR3, the DNA is TGTGCCAGTAGTCCCCAGGCGCCCCACTATGGCTACACCTTC.

This sequence joins TRBV3-1 (or the pseudogene TRBV3-2) and TRBJ1-5; tentatively, D is TRBD1 (6 bases). V gave up 5 bases and J gave up 6 bases, with 14 bases separating them. The germline V gene encodes CDR1 LGHDT and CDR2 YNNKEL (reference sequence). The CDR3 is made up of 14 amino acids. DNA for the CDR3: TGTGCCAGCAGCGATACAGGGTGGGGTCAGCCCCAGCATTTT. This gives the protein CASSDTGWGQPQHF.

The chain carries TRBV19 and TRBJ1-6; 7 bases agree with TRBD1. The CDR3 covers 15 residues. Germline V gene data show CDR1 as LNHDA and CDR2 as SQIVND (reference sequence). J lost 6 bases, V lost 3 bases, and 5 bases had no gene match. The CDR3 spells CASSMIQGGNSPLHF. CDR3 in DNA: TGTGCCAGTAGTATGATCCAGGGGGGTAATTCACCCCTCCACTTT.

This clone was counted a few times. This chain joins TRBV12-3 or TRBV12-4 and TRBJ1-2, with no clear D. The CDR3 runs 11 residues. V shed 6 bases and J shed 8 bases, with 10 bases lying between them. CDR3 loop: CASRKAGGYTF. In DNA form, the CDR3 reads TGTGCCAGCAGAAAAGCGGGGGGCTACACCTTC.

This clone was found once. The chain couples TRBV27 to TRBJ1-3; 12 nucleotides match TRBD1. The CDR3 spans 20 residues. Germline CDR1 reads MNHEY; CDR2 reads SMNVEV (reference sequence). The J segment lost 0 bases and the V segment lost 0 bases, leaving 9 bases of the junction unmatched. CDR3: CASSLSGQGADFYSGNTIYF. CDR3 DNA: TGTGCCAGCAGTTTATCGGGACAGGGGGCGGACTTCTACTCTGGAAACACCATATATTTT.

This sequence joins TRBV7-2 and TRBJ1-1, with 7 positions matching TRBD1. The CDR3 consists of 12 residues. Germline loops: CDR1 SGHTA, CDR2 FQGNSA. Losses at the gene ends were 3 bases for V and 6 bases for J; bases not matched to a gene: 1. The CDR3 DNA sequence: TGTGCCAGCAGCTTCGACAGGGCTGAAGCTTTCTTT. It translates to CASSFDRAEAFF.

The chain carries TRBV7-9 and TRBJ1-5, with D uncertain. The CDR3 length is 15 residues. The V gene lost 1 base and the J gene lost 6 bases, with 13 bases spanning the gap. The germline V gene encodes CDR1 SEHNR and CDR2 FQNEAQ (reference sequence). The CDR3 region has the DNA TGTGCCAGCAGCTTAGACTGGGAGGTGGGTCAGCCCCAGCATTTT. Protein: CASSLDWEVGQPQHF. Together with reference TRBV7-9 and TRBJ1-5, the CDR3 gives the full variable domain: DTGVSQNPRHKITKRGQNVTFRCDPISEHNRLYWYRQTLGQGPEFLTYFQNEAQLEKSRLLSDRFSAERPKGSFSTLEIQRTEQGDSAMYLCASSLDWEVGQPQHFGDGTRLSIL.